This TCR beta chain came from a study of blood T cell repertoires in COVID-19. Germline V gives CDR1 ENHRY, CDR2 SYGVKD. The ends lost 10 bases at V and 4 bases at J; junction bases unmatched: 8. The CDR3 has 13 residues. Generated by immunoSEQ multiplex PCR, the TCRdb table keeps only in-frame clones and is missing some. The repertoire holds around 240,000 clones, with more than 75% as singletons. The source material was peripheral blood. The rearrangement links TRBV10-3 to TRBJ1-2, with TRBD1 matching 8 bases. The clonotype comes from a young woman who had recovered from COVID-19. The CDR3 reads CATRTGRTYGYTF. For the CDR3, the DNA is TGTGCCACCCGGACAGGGAGGACCTATGGCTACACCTTC.